The clone carrying this T cell receptor beta chain occurred a few times. Its antigen is unidentified. Amplified regions were TCR beta CDR3 sequences from RNA transcripts. The HTBI primer set drove a first-round RT-PCR of the TCR CDR3. TCRdb passed the multiplex PCR reads through MiXCR, listing each CDR3 protein once. The repertoire consists of 750,000 to 950,000 distinct CDR3 sequences, with about 38% occurring once and the leading ten covering around 10%. Germline V gene sequence: CDR1 LGHNA, CDR2 YNFKEQ. Trimming left V 5 bases short and J 6 bases short, with 17 bases between. The CDR3 totals 14 residues. Orbital computed tomography, thyroid ultrasound, serum thyroxine and TRAb, and clinical symptoms together informed the diagnoses. Each 10 ml fresh peripheral blood draw supplied the PBMCs. This entry belongs to a study of T cells in Graves' hyperthyroidism and ophthalmopathy. Study at large: Peripheral blood sampling occurred at initial diagnosis, before any treatment. Findings of the study overall: In blood, most of the thyroid clonotypes expanded above 0.001 were also present.

Material for sequencing was blood. The TCR comes from a man younger than 30 with Graves' hyperthyroidism. The chain has TRBV4-2 and TRBJ2-7; weak D call: TRBD2 (6 bases). This CDR3 is CASSFSAGIGEQYF. In nucleotides, the CDR3 is TGTGCCAGCAGCTTTTCGGCGGGGATTGGCGAGCAGTACTTC.